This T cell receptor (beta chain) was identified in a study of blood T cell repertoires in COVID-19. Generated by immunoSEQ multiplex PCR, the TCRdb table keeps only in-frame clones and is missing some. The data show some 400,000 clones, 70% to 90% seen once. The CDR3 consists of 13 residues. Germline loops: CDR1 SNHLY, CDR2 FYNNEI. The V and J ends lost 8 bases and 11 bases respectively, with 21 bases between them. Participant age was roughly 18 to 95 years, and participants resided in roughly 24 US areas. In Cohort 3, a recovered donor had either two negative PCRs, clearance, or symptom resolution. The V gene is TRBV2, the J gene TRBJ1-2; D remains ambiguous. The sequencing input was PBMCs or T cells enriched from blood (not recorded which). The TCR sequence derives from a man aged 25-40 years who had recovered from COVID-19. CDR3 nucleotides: TGTGCCAGCTCAAAGGAGGGCAACGGAGGGTACACCTTC. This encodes CASSKEGNGGYTF.